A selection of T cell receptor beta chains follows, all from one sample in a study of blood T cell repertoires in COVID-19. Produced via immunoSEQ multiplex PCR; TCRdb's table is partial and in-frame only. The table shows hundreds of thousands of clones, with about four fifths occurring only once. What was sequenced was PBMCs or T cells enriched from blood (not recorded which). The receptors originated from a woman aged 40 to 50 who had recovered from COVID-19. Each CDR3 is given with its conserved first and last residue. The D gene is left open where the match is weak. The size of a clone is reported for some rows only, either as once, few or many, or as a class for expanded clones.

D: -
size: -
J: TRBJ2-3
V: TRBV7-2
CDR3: CASSRGDTQYF
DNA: TGTGCCAGCAGCCGAGGAGATACGCAGTATTTT

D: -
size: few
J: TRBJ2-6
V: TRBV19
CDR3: CASSILGLNSGANVLTF
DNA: TGTGCCAGTAGTATTCTCGGACTGAACTCTGGGGCCAACGTCCTGACTTTC

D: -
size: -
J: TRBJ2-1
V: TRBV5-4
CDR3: CASSLGRGGEQFF
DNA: TGTGCCAGCAGCTTGGGTAGGGGCGGTGAGCAGTTCTTC

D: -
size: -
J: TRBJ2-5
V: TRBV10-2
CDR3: CASRRREQETQYF
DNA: TGCGCCAGCAGGCGGAGGGAACAAGAGACCCAGTACTTC

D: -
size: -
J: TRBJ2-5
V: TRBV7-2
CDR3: CASGGGGGETQYF
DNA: TGTGCCAGCGGTGGGGGAGGAGGAGAGACCCAGTACTTC

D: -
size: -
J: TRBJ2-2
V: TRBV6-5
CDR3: CASSYDLGGTGELFF
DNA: TGTGCCAGCAGTTACGACCTCGGAGGGACCGGGGAGCTGTTTTTT

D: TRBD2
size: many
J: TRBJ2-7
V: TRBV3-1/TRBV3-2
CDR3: CASSRRGEDEQYF
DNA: TGTGCCAGCAGCAGACGGGGGGAGGACGAGCAGTACTTC

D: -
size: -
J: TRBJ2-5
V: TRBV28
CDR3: CAIAGRLETQYF
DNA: TGTGCCATCGCGGGACGACTGGAGACCCAGTACTTC

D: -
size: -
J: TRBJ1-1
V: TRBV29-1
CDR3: CSVITQEAFF
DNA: TGCAGCGTTATAACGCAGGAAGCTTTCTTT

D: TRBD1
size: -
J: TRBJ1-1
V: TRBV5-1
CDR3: CASSFLPAGDRNTEAFF
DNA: TGCGCCAGCAGCTTCCTTCCCGCCGGGGACAGGAACACTGAAGCTTTCTTT

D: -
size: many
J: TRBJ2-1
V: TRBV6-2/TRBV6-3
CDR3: CASSYAAVSYNEQFF
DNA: TGTGCCAGCAGTTACGCTGCGGTATCCTACAATGAGCAGTTCTTC

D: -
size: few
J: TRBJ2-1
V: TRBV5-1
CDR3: CASSGGLRNEQFF
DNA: TGCGCCAGCAGCGGGGGACTCCGCAATGAGCAGTTCTTC

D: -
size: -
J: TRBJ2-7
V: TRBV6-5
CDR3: CASGPFSYEQYF
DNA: TGTGCCAGCGGGCCTTTCTCCTACGAGCAGTACTTC

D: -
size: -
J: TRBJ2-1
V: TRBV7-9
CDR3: CASSDDRGWGGEQFF
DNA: TGTGCCAGCAGCGATGACCGGGGGTGGGGTGGCGAGCAGTTCTTC

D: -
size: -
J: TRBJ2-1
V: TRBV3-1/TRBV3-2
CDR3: CASSQQGGNEQFF
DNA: TGTGCCAGCAGCCAGCAGGGGGGAAATGAGCAGTTCTTC

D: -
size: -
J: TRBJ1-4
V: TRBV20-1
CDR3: CSASGRLGEKLFF
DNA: TGCAGTGCTAGTGGGAGGTTGGGCGAAAAACTGTTTTTT

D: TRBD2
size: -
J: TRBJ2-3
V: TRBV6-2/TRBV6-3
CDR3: CASNPGSGSAGRQYF
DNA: TGTGCCAGCAACCCCGGCAGCGGGAGCGCGGGGCGGCAGTATTTT

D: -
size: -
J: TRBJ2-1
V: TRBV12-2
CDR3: CASRFRSGVRYEQFF
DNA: TGTGCAAGTCGCTTCCGATCGGGGGTCAGATATGAGCAGTTCTTC

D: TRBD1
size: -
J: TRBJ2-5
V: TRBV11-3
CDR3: CATKATGGMETQYF
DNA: TGTGCCACAAAAGCGACAGGGGGCATGGAGACCCAGTACTTC

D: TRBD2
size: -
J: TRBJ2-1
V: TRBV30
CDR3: CAWSSGRRGIYNEQFF
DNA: TGTGCCTGGAGCAGCGGGAGGAGGGGCATTTACAATGAGCAGTTCTTC

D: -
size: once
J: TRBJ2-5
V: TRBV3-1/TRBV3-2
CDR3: CASSLGKGLQSETQYF
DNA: TGTGCCAGCAGCCTAGGAAAAGGACTTCAGTCGGAGACCCAGTACTTC

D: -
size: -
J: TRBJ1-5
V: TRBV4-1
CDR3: CASSQVAGGPQHF
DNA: TGCGCCAGCAGCCAAGTCGCAGGTGGGCCCCAGCATTTT

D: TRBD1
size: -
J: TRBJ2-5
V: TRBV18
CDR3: CASSPDRAAETQYF
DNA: TGTGCCAGCTCACCAGACAGGGCGGCTGAGACCCAGTACTTC

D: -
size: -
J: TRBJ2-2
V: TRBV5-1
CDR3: CASTPGRELFF
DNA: TGCGCCAGCACCCCCGGTCGGGAGCTGTTTTTT

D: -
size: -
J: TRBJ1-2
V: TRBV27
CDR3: CASSSQGLSLYGYTF
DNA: TGTGCCAGCAGTTCACAGGGCCTATCTCTCTATGGCTACACCTTC

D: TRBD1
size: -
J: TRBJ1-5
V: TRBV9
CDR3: CASSGGTGGFGNQPQHF
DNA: TGTGCCAGCAGCGGAGGGACAGGGGGTTTTGGCAATCAGCCCCAGCATTTT

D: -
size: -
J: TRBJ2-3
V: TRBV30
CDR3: CAWGHNQIDTQYF
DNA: TGTGCCTGGGGACATAACCAAATAGATACGCAGTATTTT

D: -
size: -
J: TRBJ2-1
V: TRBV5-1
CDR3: CASSPALARGYNEQFF
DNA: TGCGCCAGCAGCCCGGCCCTAGCTAGGGGGTACAATGAGCAGTTCTTC

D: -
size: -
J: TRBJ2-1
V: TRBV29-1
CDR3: CSSMTGAFAGEFF
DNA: TGCAGCTCGATGACAGGTGCTTTTGCGGGGGAGTTCTTC

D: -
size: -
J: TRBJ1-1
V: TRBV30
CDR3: CAWIEMNTEAFF
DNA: TGTGCCTGGATCGAGATGAACACTGAAGCTTTCTTT